The 31 T cell receptor gamma chains listed next were all sequenced from one sample in a study of intestinal T cells in coeliac disease. TRG repertoires were amplified with LymphoTrack primers from roughly 0.2 ug of biopsy DNA. TCRdb called clones anew from the multiplex PCR reads with CATT. The sample includes 900 to 1,000 gamma-chain clones, 46% of them seen just once. For each case, the template was genomic DNA from ten roughly 5-µm formalin-fixed paraffin-embedded scrolls. The sample comprised a duodenal biopsy. Source of these receptors: a human donor with celiac disease.

This clone was observed a few times. This likely reflects a read error, since a far larger clone is one base away. Other DNA sequences in this sample translate to the same CDR3. The rearrangement links TRGV10 to TRGJ1 or TRGJ2. TRGV10 is given ORF status, its function remaining uncertain. Trimming took 8 bases from V and 1 from J; bases not matched to a gene: 12. This CDR3 spans 15 amino acids. The CDR3: CAAWDYARNYYKKLF. CDR3 nucleotide sequence: TGTGCTGCGTGGGACTATGCAAGAAATTATTATAAGAAACTCTTT.

The chain recombines TRGV3 with TRGJP1. The V and J ends lost 0 bases and 7 bases, in that order; junction bases with no gene match: 8. Germline V gene lookup returns CDR1 VTNTFY and CDR2 YDVSTARD (reference sequence). This CDR3 comprises 15 residues. The CDR3 DNA reads as TGTGCCACCTGGGACAGGATACCACGTGGTTGGTTCAAGATATTT. Amino acid sequence: CATWDRIPRGWFKIF.

The sample holds a few counts of this clone. A much larger clone is a single base away; this may be a read error. Other DNA sequences from this sample encode an identical CDR3 as well. The chain carries TRGV8 and TRGJ1 or TRGJ2. The CDR3 contains 11 residues. In germline, CDR1 is VENAVY, CDR2 YDSYNSRV. The CDR3 sequence: CATWGYYKKLF. DNA of the CDR3: TGTGCCACCTGGGGTTATTATAAGAAGCTCTTT.

This clone was observed a handful of times. This may come from a read error, since a much larger clone is one base off. The sample contains more than one DNA sequence encoding this CDR3. CDR3 sequence (DNA): TGTGCTGCGTGGGATTTCATTGGTCGTGGTTGGTTCAAGATATTC. Its translation: CAAWDFIGRGWFKIF. This chain joins TRGV10 and TRGJP1. TRGV10 is an ORF for which the function is uncertain. The CDR3 is made up of 15 amino acids.

In its sample, this clone ranks as large (0.1 to 1%). V usage is TRGV9 and J usage is TRGJ1 or TRGJ2. The CDR3 loop spans 11 amino acids. CDR1 is GITISATS, CDR2 ISYDGTV, per germline (reference sequence). V dropped 4 bases and J dropped 3; count of bases not matched to a gene: 0. The CDR3 reads CALWDYYKKLF. The CDR3 region has the DNA TGTGCCTTGTGGGATTATTATAAGAAACTCTTT.

In this sample, this clone is large. The V call is TRGV5, the J call TRGJ1 or TRGJ2. Germline assignment: CDR1 VINAFY and CDR2 YDVSNSKD. This CDR3 contains 14 residues. V dropped 0 bases and J dropped 2; count of bases not matched to a gene: 4. The chain's CDR3 is CATWDRQDYYKKLF. The CDR3 DNA is TGTGCCACCTGGGACAGGCAGGATTATTATAAGAAACTCTTT.

By share, this clone ranks as large. This rearrangement joins TRGV3 to TRGJ1 or TRGJ2. V trimming: 0 bases; J trimming: 5 bases; junction bases outside the gene matches: 4. The CDR3 loop spans 13 amino acids. The V gene's germline CDR1 is VTNTFY and CDR2 YDVSTARD (reference sequence). The CDR3 region is CATWDRRDYKKLF. The CDR3 region has the DNA TGTGCCACCTGGGACAGGCGTGATTATAAGAAACTCTTT.

The chain uses TRGV8 and TRGJ1 or TRGJ2. Germline CDR1 is VENAVY and CDR2 is YDSYNSRV. V was clipped by 12 bases and J by 8 bases; unmatched bases: 25. This CDR3 spans 15 amino acids. The CDR3 is CADLGVWGGGDKKLF. As DNA, the CDR3 is TGTGCCGACCTGGGAGTTTGGGGGGGGGGCGATAAGAAACTCTTT.

Notes on this clone: The protein recorded in TCRdb matches a much larger clone and deviates from this DNA's translation at residue 3, suggesting a read error; the protein here is obtained by translating the DNA. The chain uses TRGV10 and TRGJ1 or TRGJ2. TRGV10 is filed as an ORF, its function uncertain. CDR3 length equals 13 residues. CDR3 nucleotides: TGTGCTGTGTGGGGCTATAATTATTATAAGAAACTCTTT. This encodes CAVWGYNYYKKLF.

This chain joins TRGV2 and TRGJP1. Trimming cost V 10 bases and J 0 bases; bases outside gene matches: 17. CDR3 length: 17 amino acids. CDR1 and CDR2 from the germline V gene are EGSNGY and YDSYNSKV. The CDR3 coding sequence is TGTGCCACTGGGACGATGATTGTACATACCACTGGTTGGTTCAAGATATTT. It encodes CATGTMIVHTTGWFKIF.

In its sample, this clone is large. This rearrangement joins TRGV10 to TRGJ1 or TRGJ2. TRGV10 is sorted into the ORF group, with uncertain function. J lost 2 bases, V lost 11 bases, and 13 bases had no gene match. The CDR3 spans 14 residues. The CDR3 protein is CAAEKGGDYYKKLF. For the CDR3, the DNA is TGTGCTGCGGAAAAAGGGGGGGATTATTATAAGAAACTCTTT.

This chain connects TRGV5 to TRGJ1 or TRGJ2. CDR3 size: 12 residues. V lost 6 bases and J lost 12; bases outside the gene matches: 14. Germline V gives CDR1 VINAFY, CDR2 YDVSNSKD. In DNA, the CDR3 is TGTGCCACCTGGCCCTTAGTTATAATGAAACTCTTT. The encoded protein is CATWPLVIMKLF.

The rearrangement joins TRGV9 to TRGJ1 or TRGJ2. The V and J ends lost 0 bases and 7 bases, in that order; junction bases with no gene match: 9. Germline values: CDR1 GITISATS, CDR2 ISYDGTV (reference sequence). The CDR3 is 14 amino acids. CDR3 amino acids: CALWEVQGGYKKLF. The CDR3 coding sequence is TGTGCCTTGTGGGAGGTGCAAGGGGGATATAAGAAACTCTTT.

This clone was counted a few times. The chain combines TRGV2 with TRGJ1 or TRGJ2. Per the germline V gene, CDR1 is EGSNGY and CDR2 is YDSYNSKV. V gave up 1 base and J gave up 9 bases; unmatched junction bases: 3. The CDR3 is 11 amino acids. Here the CDR3 DNA reads TGTGCCACCTGGGACGGCACTAAGAAACTCTTT. This gives the protein CATWDGTKKLF.

The CDR3 DNA sequence: TGTGCCTGCTGGATTTGCCGAGCGAGGCTACCATCGTTGGTTGTCAAGATATTT. Amino acids: CACWICRARLPSLVVKIF. This sequence joins TRGV11 and TRGJP1. TRGV11 is an ORF, and what it does is uncertain. The trim removed 6 bases at V and 15 bases at J, leaving 28 bases unmatched. The CDR3 has 18 amino acids.

V gene TRGV10 combines with J gene TRGJ1 or TRGJ2. TRGV10 falls under the ORF class, with uncertain function. This CDR3 has 13 residues. V shed 8 bases, J shed 7 bases, and the junction held 12 bases outside the gene matches. The CDR3 region has the DNA TGTGCTGCGTGGGCGGCCCTAAGGTATAAGAAACTCTTT. Amino acid sequence: CAAWAALRYKKLF.

As regards this clone: A far larger clone is one nucleotide away, so this likely arose from a read error. Other DNA sequences in this sample translate to the same CDR3. The rearrangement uses TRGV10 and TRGJP1. TRGV10 is recorded as an ORF, its role being uncertain. The trim removed 8 bases at V and 0 bases at J, leaving 7 bases unmatched. CDR3 size: 15 residues. CDR3 nucleotide sequence: TGTGCTGCGTGGGAAGGGAATACCACTGGTTGGTTCAAGATATTT. Translating it yields CAAWEGNTTGWFKIF.

The chain employs TRGV10 and TRGJP1. TRGV10 is an open reading frame whose function is uncertain. This CDR3 has 20 amino acids. The J segment lost 0 bases and the V segment lost 8 bases, leaving 22 bases of the junction unmatched. CDR3 coding DNA: TGTGCTGCGTGGGACCGAGGGGTCTCTGGGGCATATACCACTGGTTGGTTCAAGATATTT. This translates into CAAWDRGVSGAYTTGWFKIF.

The CDR3 sequence: CAAWDCQTPSGWFKIF. The CDR3 nucleotides read TGTGCTGCATGGGATTGCCAGACCCCTTCTGGTTGGTTCAAGATATTT. The chain couples TRGV10 to TRGJP1. TRGV10 carries the ORF label, with uncertain function. Losses at the gene ends were 12 bases for V and 6 bases for J; bases not matched to a gene: 20. The CDR3 contains 16 residues.

J is TRGJ1 or TRGJ2 and V is TRGV10. TRGV10 is given ORF status, its function remaining uncertain. V lost 8 bases to trimming and J lost 4 bases; unmatched junction nucleotides: 18. The CDR3 totals 16 residues. The CDR3: CAAWDYPGILYYKKLF. The CDR3 DNA sequence: TGTGCTGCGTGGGATTATCCCGGTATCTTATATTATAAGAAACTCTTT.

J is TRGJP1 and V is TRGV3. This CDR3 spans 12 amino acids. Germline V gives CDR1 VTNTFY, CDR2 YDVSTARD (reference sequence). V lost 6 bases, J lost 8 bases, and 6 bases stayed unmatched. CDR3 sequence: CATWTGGWFKIF. The CDR3 DNA reads as TGTGCCACCTGGACAGGCGGTTGGTTCAAGATATTT.

This clone counts as large. The genes are TRGV2 and TRGJP1. This CDR3 has 14 amino acids. Germline V gene data show CDR1 as EGSNGY and CDR2 as YDSYNSKV. Trimming cost V 0 bases and J 3 bases; bases outside gene matches: 1. CDR3 region: CATWDGSTGWFKIF. The DNA for the CDR3 is TGTGCCACCTGGGACGGGTCCACTGGTTGGTTCAAGATATTT.

This chain joins TRGV10 and TRGJP1. TRGV10 carries the ORF label, with uncertain function. J was trimmed by 5 bases and V by 8 bases; bases with no gene match: 9. There are 14 residues in the CDR3. Here the CDR3 reads CAAWDPTTGWFKIF. The DNA of the CDR3 is TGTGCTGCGTGGGATCCAACTACTGGTTGGTTCAAGATATTT.

This chain links TRGV3 with TRGJ1 or TRGJ2. Per the germline V gene, CDR1 is VTNTFY and CDR2 is YDVSTARD (reference sequence). CDR3 length: 15 amino acids. Trimming removed 10 bases from V and 4 bases from J; junction bases left unmatched: 19. CDR3 sequence reads: CATGTGGESYYKKLF. CDR3 nucleotide sequence: TGTGCCACTGGGACAGGCGGGGAATCATATTATAAGAAACTCTTT.

By share of the sample, this clone is hyperexpanded (1% or more). Other DNA variants within this sample encode the same CDR3. V and J are TRGV9 and TRGJ1 or TRGJ2. Germline CDR1 and CDR2: GITISATS and ISYDGTV (reference sequence). J gave up 1 base and V 1 base, and 16 bases lay outside the gene matches. CDR3 size: 18 residues. Here the CDR3 reads CALWEVPDLARNYYKKLF. CDR3 nucleotide sequence: TGTGCCTTGTGGGAGGTACCTGACCTAGCCCGAAATTATTATAAGAAACTCTTT.

By share, this clone ranks as large. The chain recombines TRGV9 with TRGJ1 or TRGJ2. CDR1 is GITISATS and CDR2 is ISYDGTV in the germline V gene (reference sequence). After removal of 2 bases from V and 4 bases from J, the junction contained 5 bases not matched to a gene. The CDR3 has 13 residues. The chain's CDR3 is CALWEGNYYKKLF. The CDR3 region has the DNA TGTGCCTTGTGGGAGGGCAACTATTATAAGAAACTCTTT.

CDR3 nucleotide sequence: TGTGCCTTGTGGGAGGTGGTCGGATTATATAAGAAACTCTTT. Residues: CALWEVVGLYKKLF. J is TRGJ1 or TRGJ2 and V is TRGV9. The V gene's germline CDR1 is GITISATS and CDR2 ISYDGTV (reference sequence). Trimming took 0 bases from V and 7 from J; bases not matched to a gene: 9. CDR3 length: 14 amino acids.

This chain connects TRGV10 to TRGJ1 or TRGJ2. TRGV10 is recorded as an ORF, its role being uncertain. J lost 2 bases, V lost 8 bases, and 7 bases had no gene match. The CDR3 contains 13 residues. Written as DNA, the CDR3 is TGTGCTGCGTGGGACCGGGATTATTATAAGAAACTCTTT. Protein: CAAWDRDYYKKLF.

V and J are TRGV10 and TRGJP1. TRGV10 is treated as an ORF (open reading frame) with a function not yet certain. CDR3 length equals 17 residues. V lost 8 bases, J lost 7 bases, and 20 bases stayed unmatched. The CDR3 bases are TGTGCTGCGTGGGATCCTCGTATATATCCACTTGGTTGGTTCAAGATATTT. Residues: CAAWDPRIYPLGWFKIF.

The rearrangement links TRGV4 to TRGJP1. The CDR3 totals 14 residues. Unmatched junction bases numbered 8, after V lost 4 bases and J lost 6 bases. In germline, CDR1 is EGSTGY, CDR2 YDSYTSSV. DNA for the CDR3: TGTGCCACCTGGGACGGGCGGTCTGGTTGGTTCAAGATATTT. This sequence encodes CATWDGRSGWFKIF.

This CDR3 reads CALWEVQLRVYYKKLF. CDR3 coding DNA: TGTGCCTTGTGGGAGGTGCAGCTCCGTGTTTATTATAAGAAACTCTTT. V usage is TRGV9 and J usage is TRGJ1 or TRGJ2. The CDR3 consists of 16 residues. V lost 0 bases, J lost 3 bases, and 11 bases stayed unmatched. The germline gives CDR1 GITISATS, CDR2 ISYDGTV (reference sequence).